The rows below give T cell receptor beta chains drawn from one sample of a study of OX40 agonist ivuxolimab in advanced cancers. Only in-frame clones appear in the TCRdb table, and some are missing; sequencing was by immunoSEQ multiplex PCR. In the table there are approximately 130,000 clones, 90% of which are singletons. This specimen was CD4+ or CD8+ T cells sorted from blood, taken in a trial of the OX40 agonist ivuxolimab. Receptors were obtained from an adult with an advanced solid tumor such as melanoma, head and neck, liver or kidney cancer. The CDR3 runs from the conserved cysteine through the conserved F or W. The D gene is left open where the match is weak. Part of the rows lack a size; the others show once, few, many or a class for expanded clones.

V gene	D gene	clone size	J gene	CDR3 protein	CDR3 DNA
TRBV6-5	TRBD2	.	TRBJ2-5	CASSDGLAGAREQYF	TGTGCCAGCAGCGACGGACTAGCGGGAGCAAGGGAGCAGTACTTC
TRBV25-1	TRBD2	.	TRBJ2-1	CASSLAGAEQFF	TGTGCCAGCAGCCTGGCGGGAGCTGAGCAGTTCTTC
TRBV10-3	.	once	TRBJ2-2	CAISGSAGELFF	TGTGCCATCAGTGGCTCAGCCGGGGAGCTGTTTTTT
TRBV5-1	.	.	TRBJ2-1	CASSLTGAINNEQFF	TGCGCCAGCAGCTTGACAGGAGCTATTAACAATGAGCAGTTCTTC
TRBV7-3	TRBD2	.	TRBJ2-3	CASSSRTSESFTDTQYF	TGTGCCAGCAGCTCCCGGACTAGCGAAAGCTTCACAGATACGCAGTATTTT
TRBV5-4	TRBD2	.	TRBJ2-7	CASSLPRQLAGGPLDEQYF	TGTGCCAGCAGCTTGCCCCGGCAACTAGCGGGAGGGCCACTCGACGAGCAGTACTTC
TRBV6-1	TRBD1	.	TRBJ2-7	CASSSSGTGYEQYF	TGTGCCAGCAGTTCCTCCGGGACAGGCTACGAGCAGTACTTC
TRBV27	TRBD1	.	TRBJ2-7	CASRNRDRVYEQYF	TGTGCCAGCAGGAACCGGGACAGGGTCTACGAGCAGTACTTC
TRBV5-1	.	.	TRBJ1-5	CASSLTGSQPQHF	TGCGCCAGCAGCTTAACAGGGTCCCAGCCCCAGCATTTT
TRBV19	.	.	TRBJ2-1	CASSMGGTYNEQFF	TGTGCCAGTAGTATGGGCGGGACGTACAATGAGCAGTTCTTC
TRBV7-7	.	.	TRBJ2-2	CASSRVKDTGELFF	TGTGCTAGCAGCCGCGTGAAGGACACCGGGGAGCTGTTTTTT
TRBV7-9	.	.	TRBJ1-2	CASSLVVSLGYTF	TGTGCCAGCAGCTTAGTCGTCAGCTTGGGCTACACCTTC
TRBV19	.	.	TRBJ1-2	CASSITGKSGEGGYTF	TGTGCCAGTAGTATAACAGGGAAGTCCGGTGAGGGAGGCTACACCTTC
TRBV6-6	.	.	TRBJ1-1	CASSHRFTEAFF	TGTGCCAGCAGCCACAGATTCACTGAAGCTTTCTTT
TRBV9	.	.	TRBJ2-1	CASSVALTVEQFF	TGTGCCAGCAGCGTAGCCCTGACTGTAGAGCAGTTCTTC
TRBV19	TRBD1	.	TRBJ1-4	CASNNRGEGRKLFF	TGTGCCAGTAATAACAGGGGCGAGGGGCGAAAACTGTTTTTT
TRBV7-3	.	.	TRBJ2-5	CASSLADQETQYF	TGTGCCAGCAGCTTAGCAGACCAAGAGACCCAGTACTTC
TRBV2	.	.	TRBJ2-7	CASTDAGSSYEQYF	TGTGCCAGCACCGACGCGGGAAGCTCCTACGAGCAGTACTTC
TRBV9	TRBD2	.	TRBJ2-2	CASSPRAGLAGLSGELFF	TGTGCCAGCAGCCCGCGGGCAGGACTAGCGGGCCTCTCCGGGGAGCTGTTTTTT
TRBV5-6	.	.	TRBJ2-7	CASSLGRNPYEQYF	TGTGCCAGCAGCTTGGGGCGGAACCCCTACGAGCAGTACTTC
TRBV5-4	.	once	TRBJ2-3	CASSRWGTDTQYF	TGTGCCAGCAGCCGGTGGGGCACAGATACGCAGTATTTT
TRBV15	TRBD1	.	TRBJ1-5	CATSRDRGYGSNQPQHF	TGTGCCACCAGCAGGGACAGGGGTTACGGTAGCAATCAGCCCCAGCATTTT
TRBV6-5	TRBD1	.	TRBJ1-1	CASSSQGAQDTEAFF	TGTGCCAGCAGTTCACAGGGGGCGCAAGACACTGAAGCTTTCTTT
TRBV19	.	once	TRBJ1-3	CASSTGLGRSGNTIYF	TGTGCCAGTAGTACTGGGTTGGGGCGCTCTGGAAACACCATATATTTT
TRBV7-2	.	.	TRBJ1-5	CASSLGPNQPQHF	TGTGCCAGCAGCTTAGGACCCAATCAGCCCCAGCATTTT
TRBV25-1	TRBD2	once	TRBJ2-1	CASRSPGTSGSDEQFF	TGTGCCAGCAGGAGCCCAGGGACTAGCGGGAGTGATGAGCAGTTCTTC
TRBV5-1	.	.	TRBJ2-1	CASSLATSSYNEQFF	TGCGCCAGCAGCTTGGCCACTAGCTCATACAATGAGCAGTTCTTC
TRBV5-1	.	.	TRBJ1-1	CASSFRVDEETRETEAFF	TGCGCCAGCAGCTTCCGTGTGGATGAGGAGACGAGAGAAACTGAAGCTTTCTTT
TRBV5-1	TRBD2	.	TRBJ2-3	CASSTTTSGSSDTQYF	TGCGCCAGCAGCACCACGACTAGCGGGAGTTCAGATACGCAGTATTTT
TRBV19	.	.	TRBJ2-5	CASGDTRGYQETQYF	TGTGCCAGTGGTGACACGCGGGGTTATCAAGAGACCCAGTACTTC
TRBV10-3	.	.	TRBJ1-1	CAISDGIPTEAFF	TGTGCCATCAGTGACGGGATACCCACTGAAGCTTTCTTT
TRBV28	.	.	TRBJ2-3	CATYRGGTDTQYF	TGTGCCACCTACAGGGGGGGAACAGATACGCAGTATTTT
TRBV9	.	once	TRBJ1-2	CASSPSNGWNGYTF	TGTGCCAGCAGCCCCAGTAATGGTTGGAATGGCTACACCTTC
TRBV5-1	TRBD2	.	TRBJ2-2	CASSLAVLRGSDTGELFF	TGCGCCAGCAGCTTGGCCGTCTTGCGGGGGTCCGACACCGGGGAGCTGTTTTTT
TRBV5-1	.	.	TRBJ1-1	CASSSSGNTEAFF	TGCGCCAGCAGCTCTTCAGGGAACACTGAAGCTTTCTTT
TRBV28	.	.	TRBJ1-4	CASSLGALTTNEKLFF	TGTGCCAGCAGTTTGGGGGCCCTAACAACTAATGAAAAACTGTTTTTT